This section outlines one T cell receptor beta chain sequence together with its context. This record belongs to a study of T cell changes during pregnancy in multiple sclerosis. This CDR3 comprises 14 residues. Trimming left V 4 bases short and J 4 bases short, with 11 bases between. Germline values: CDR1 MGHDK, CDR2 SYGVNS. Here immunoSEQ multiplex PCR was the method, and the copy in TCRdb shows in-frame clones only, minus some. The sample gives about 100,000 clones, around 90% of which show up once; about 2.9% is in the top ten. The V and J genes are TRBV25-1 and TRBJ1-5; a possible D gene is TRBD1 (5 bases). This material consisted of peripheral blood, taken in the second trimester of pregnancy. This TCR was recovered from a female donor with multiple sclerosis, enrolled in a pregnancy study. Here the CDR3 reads CASSGGTGNQPQHF. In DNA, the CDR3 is TGTGCCAGCAGTGGCGGGACGGGGAATCAGCCCCAGCATTTT.